This note documents a single TCR beta chain sequence. Its cognate antigen is unknown. The sample is drawn from a study of beta chain features in type 1 diabetes. Study-wide results and caveats: For cells with high TCR expression, cDNA sequencing could yield over-representation.

The CDR3 is 15 residues long. The ends were cut back, 5 bases at V and 4 bases at J, with 14 bases in the middle. Germline values: CDR1 MNHEY, CDR2 SMNVEV (reference sequence). Sequencing targeted expressed TCRB transcripts, as all isolated RNA had been reverse transcribed. There were several million reads on average in the naive, central memory and regulatory T cell samples. The assay was immunoSEQ multiplex PCR, and TCRdb's table has in-frame clones only and misses some. Among around 200,000 clones listed, about 13% were seen once. This TCR was recovered from a woman under 30 in good health. V usage is TRBV27 and J usage is TRBJ1-4, with TRBD1 as a possible D gene (6 bases). The material sequenced was central memory CD4+ T cells from blood. The CDR3 loop reads CASSGKTGRNEKLFF. CDR3 nucleotide sequence: TGTGCCAGCAGTGGGAAGACAGGCCGTAATGAAAAACTGTTTTTT. Complete variable domain (other parts from reference TRBV27 and TRBJ1-4): EAQVTQNPRYLITVTGKKLTVTCSQNMNHEYMSWYRQDPGLGLRQIYYSMNVEVTDKGDVPEGYKVSRKEKRNFPLILESPSPNQTSLYFCASSGKTGRNEKLFFGSGTQLSVL.